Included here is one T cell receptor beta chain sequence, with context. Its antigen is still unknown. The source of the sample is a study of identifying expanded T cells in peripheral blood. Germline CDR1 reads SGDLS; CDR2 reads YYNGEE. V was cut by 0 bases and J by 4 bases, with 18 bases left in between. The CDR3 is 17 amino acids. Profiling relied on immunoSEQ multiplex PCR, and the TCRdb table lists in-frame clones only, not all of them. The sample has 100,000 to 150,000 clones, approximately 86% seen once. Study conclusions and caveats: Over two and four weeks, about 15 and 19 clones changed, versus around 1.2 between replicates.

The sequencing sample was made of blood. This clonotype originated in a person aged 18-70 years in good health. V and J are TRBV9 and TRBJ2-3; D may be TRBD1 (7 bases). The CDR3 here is CASSVELAAQGADTQYF. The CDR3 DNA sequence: TGTGCCAGCAGCGTAGAATTAGCGGCCCAGGGGGCAGATACGCAGTATTTT.